This TCR beta chain was sequenced in a study of shared clonotypes between healthy human individuals. For this clone: Its antigen remains unknown.

This CDR3 has 15 residues. The V end lost 5 bases, the J end lost 2 bases, and 16 bases lay between the germline ends. CDR1 and CDR2 (germline): PRHDT, FYEKMQ (reference sequence). The data were produced by immunoSEQ multiplex PCR, yet TCRdb's version contains in-frame clones alone and is incomplete. This sample carries some 2,000,000 clones, roughly 94% of them seen once, and the ten largest clones take 0.85% to 1.3%. Only CD45RO-negative cells positively selected for CCR7 counted as naive CD8 cells, so terminally differentiated effector memory CD45RA+ cells were excluded. Study-level results: The study's rarefaction showed incomplete sorted-subset sequencing despite large depth. A handful of donors held roughly 5% of naive CD4 clonotypes in common.

The specimen sequenced was naive CD8+ T cells sorted from blood. The chain combines TRBV13 with TRBJ2-7; tentatively, D is TRBD1 (5 bases). The receptor's source is a man aged 18 to 30 in good health. The CDR3 coding sequence is TGTGCCAGCAGCGAGAACGACGACAGAGCCTACGAGCAGTACTTC. The encoded protein is CASSENDDRAYEQYF.